The next 4 T cell receptor beta chains were all read from a single sample in a study of beta chain features in type 1 diabetes. The entirety of the isolated RNA underwent reverse transcription, so expressed TCRB transcripts were sequenced. The method was immunoSEQ multiplex PCR; TCRdb's version includes in-frame clones alone and lacks a portion of them. The table records under 400,000 clones, roughly 12% of them present only once. The specimen was naive CD4+ T cells from blood. These receptors came from a man aged 18 to 30 in good health.

The chain uses TRBV14 and TRBJ2-5; 10 nucleotides match TRBD1. Germline CDR1 SGHDN, CDR2 FVKESK. The length of the CDR3 is 14 residues. With 4 bases clipped from V and 4 bases from J, the junction kept 3 bases outside the gene matches. The CDR3 region is CASSPGQGRETQYF. For the CDR3, the DNA is TGTGCCAGCAGCCCGGGACAGGGGAGAGAGACCCAGTACTTC.

The chain uses TRBV18 and TRBJ1-5; D remains unclear. Germline lookup yields CDR1 KGHSH and CDR2 LQKENI. V lost 3 bases and J 6 bases, leaving 9 bases between the germline ends. CDR3 length: 13 amino acids. The chain's CDR3 is CASSPDESQPQHF. In DNA form, the CDR3 reads TGTGCCAGCTCACCTGATGAGAGTCAGCCCCAGCATTTT.

This clone was found a few times. The rearrangement joins TRBV18 to TRBJ2-7; D gene uncertain. The CDR3 extends over 12 amino acids. Germline CDR1 is KGHSH and CDR2 is LQKENI. V lost 0 bases and J lost 7, with 7 bases in between. CDR3 sequence: CASSPPEREQYF. CDR3 coding DNA: TGTGCCAGCTCACCACCCGAGAGGGAGCAGTACTTC.

The chain has TRBV29-1 and TRBJ2-3, with a weak D call TRBD2 (5 bases). The CDR3 runs 11 residues. Germline CDR1 and CDR2: SQVTM and ANQGSEA. V was pared by 5 bases and J by 6 bases, with 9 bases between. The CDR3 DNA is TGCAGCGTTCGAAGGGAGGATACGCAGTATTTT. This encodes CSVRREDTQYF.